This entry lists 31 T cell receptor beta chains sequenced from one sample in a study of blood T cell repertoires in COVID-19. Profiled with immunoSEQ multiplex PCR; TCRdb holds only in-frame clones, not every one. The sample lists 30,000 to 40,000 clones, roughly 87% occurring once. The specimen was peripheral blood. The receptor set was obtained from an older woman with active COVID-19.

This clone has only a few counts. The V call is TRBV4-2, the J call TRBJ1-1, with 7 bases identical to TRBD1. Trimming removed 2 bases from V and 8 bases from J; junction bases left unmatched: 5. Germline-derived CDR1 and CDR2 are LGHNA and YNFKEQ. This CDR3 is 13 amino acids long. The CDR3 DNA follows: TGTGCCAGCAGCCAAAGTACAGGGGCAGAAGCTTTCTTT. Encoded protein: CASSQSTGAEAFF.

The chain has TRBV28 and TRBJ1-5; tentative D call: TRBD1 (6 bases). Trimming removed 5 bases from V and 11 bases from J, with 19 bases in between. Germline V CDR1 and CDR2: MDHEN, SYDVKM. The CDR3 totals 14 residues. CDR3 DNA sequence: TGTGCCAGCAGTCCTTCATTGGGGGGGCGGTCCCAGCATTTT. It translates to CASSPSLGGRSQHF.

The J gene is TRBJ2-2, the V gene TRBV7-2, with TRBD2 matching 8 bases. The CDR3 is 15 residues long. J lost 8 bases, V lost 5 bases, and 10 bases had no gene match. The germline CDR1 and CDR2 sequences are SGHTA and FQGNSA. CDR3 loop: CASSLLAGGGGELFF. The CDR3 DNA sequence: TGTGCCAGCAGCCTCCTGGCGGGGGGTGGAGGGGAGCTGTTTTTT.

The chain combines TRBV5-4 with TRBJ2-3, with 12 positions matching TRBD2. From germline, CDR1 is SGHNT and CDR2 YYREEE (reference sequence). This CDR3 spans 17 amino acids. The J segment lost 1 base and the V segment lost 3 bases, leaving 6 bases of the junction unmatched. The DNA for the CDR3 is TGTGCCAGCAGCTCCCTAGCGGGGGGGCCCGGCACAGATACGCAGTATTTT. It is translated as CASSSLAGGPGTDTQYF.

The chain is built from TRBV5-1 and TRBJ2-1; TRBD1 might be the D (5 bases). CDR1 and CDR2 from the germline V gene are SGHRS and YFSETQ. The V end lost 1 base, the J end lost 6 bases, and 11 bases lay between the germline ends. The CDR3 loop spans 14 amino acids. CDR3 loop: CASSLSGSGNEQFF. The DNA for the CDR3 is TGCGCCAGCAGCTTGTCAGGGTCAGGCAATGAGCAGTTCTTC. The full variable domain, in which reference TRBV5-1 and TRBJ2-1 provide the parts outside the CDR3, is KAGVTQTPRYLIKTRGQQVTLSCSPISGHRSVSWYQQTPGQGLQFLFEYFSETQRNKGNFPGRFSGRQFSNSRSEMNVSTLELGDSALYLCASSLSGSGNEQFFGPGTRLTVL.

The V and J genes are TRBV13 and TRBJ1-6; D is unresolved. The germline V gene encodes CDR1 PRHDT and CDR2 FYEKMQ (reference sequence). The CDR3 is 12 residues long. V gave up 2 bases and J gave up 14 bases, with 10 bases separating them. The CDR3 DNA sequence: TGTGCCAGCAGCTTATCCACGGGGTCCCTCCACTTT. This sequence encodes CASSLSTGSLHF.

CDR3 bases: TGTGCCAGCAGCTCAGAACATTTAAACACCATATATTTT. Translated: CASSSEHLNTIYF. The chain has TRBV28 and TRBJ1-3; D call uncertain. The V gene's germline CDR1 is MDHEN and CDR2 SYDVKM. Trimming left V 6 bases short and J 6 bases short, with 12 bases between. The CDR3 sequence is 13 residues long.

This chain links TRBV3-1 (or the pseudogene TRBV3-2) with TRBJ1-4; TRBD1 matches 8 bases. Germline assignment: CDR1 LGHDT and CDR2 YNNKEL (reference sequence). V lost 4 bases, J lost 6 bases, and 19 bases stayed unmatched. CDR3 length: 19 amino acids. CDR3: CASSLPRGGQGVGDEKLFF. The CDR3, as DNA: TGTGCCAGCAGCCTTCCCCGAGGAGGACAGGGCGTTGGAGATGAAAAACTGTTTTTT.

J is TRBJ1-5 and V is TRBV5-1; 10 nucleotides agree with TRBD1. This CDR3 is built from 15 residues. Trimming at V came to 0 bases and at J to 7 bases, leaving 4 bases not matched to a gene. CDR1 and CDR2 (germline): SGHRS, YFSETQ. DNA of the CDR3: TGCGCCAGCAGCTTGGCCGGACAGGGGGGACAGCCCCAGCATTTT. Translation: CASSLAGQGGQPQHF.

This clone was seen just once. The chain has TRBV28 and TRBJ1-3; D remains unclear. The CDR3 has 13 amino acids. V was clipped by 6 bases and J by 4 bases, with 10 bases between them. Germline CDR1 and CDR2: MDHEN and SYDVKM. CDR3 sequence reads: CASSELSGNTIYF. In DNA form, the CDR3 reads TGTGCCAGCAGCGAGCTGTCCGGAAACACCATATATTTT.

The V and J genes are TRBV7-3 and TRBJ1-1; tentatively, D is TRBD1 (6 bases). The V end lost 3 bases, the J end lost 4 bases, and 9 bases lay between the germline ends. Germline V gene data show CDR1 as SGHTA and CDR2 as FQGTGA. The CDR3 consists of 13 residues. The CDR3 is CASSLIQGTEAFF. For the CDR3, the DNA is TGTGCCAGCAGCTTGATACAGGGCACTGAAGCTTTCTTT.

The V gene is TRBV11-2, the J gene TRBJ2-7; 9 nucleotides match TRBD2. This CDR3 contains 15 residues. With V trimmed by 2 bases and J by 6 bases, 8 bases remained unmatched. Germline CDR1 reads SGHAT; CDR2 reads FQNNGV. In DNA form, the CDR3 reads TGTGCCAGCAGCTTAATGCGGGAGGGCCACCGCGAGCAGTACTTC. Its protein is CASSLMREGHREQYF.

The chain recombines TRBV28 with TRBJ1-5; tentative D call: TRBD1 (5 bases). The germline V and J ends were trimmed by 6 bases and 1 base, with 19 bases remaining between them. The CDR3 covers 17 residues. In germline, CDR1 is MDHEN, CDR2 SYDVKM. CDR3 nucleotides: TGTGCCAGCAGCACCCCCGGGGGGTTTACGAGCAATCAGCCCCAGCATTTT. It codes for CASSTPGGFTSNQPQHF.

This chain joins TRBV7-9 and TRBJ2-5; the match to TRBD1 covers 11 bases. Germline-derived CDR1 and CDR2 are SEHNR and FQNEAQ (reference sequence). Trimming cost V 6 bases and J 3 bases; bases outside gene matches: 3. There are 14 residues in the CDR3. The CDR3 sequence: CASRRDRGKETQYF. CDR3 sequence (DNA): TGTGCCAGCAGACGGGACAGGGGGAAAGAGACCCAGTACTTC.

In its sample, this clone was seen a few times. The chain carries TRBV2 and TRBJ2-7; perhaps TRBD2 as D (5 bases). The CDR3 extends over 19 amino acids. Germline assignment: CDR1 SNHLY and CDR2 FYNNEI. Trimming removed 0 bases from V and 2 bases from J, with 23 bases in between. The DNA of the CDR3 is TGTGCCAGCAGTGAAGCGCTTCGACCCCCGGGGATTACCACCTACGAGCAGTACTTC. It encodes CASSEALRPPGITTYEQYF.

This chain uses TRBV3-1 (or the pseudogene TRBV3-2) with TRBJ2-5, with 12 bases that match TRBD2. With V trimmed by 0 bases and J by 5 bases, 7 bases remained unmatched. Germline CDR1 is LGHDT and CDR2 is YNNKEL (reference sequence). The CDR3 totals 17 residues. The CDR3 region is CASSQELAGGPGETQYF. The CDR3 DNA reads TGTGCCAGCAGCCAAGAGCTAGCGGGAGGGCCGGGGGAGACCCAGTACTTC.

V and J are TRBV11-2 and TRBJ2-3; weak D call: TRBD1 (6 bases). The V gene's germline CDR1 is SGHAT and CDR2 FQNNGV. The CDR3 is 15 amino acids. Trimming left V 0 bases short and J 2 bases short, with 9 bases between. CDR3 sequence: CASSLDQGFTDTQYF. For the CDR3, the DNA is TGTGCCAGCAGCTTAGATCAGGGGTTCACAGATACGCAGTATTTT.

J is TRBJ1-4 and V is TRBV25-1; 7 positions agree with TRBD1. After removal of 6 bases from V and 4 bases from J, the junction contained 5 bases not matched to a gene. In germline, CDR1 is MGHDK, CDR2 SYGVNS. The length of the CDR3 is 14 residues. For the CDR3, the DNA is TGTGCCAGCAGCTCCGGGACAGTTAATGAAAAACTGTTTTTT. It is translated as CASSSGTVNEKLFF.

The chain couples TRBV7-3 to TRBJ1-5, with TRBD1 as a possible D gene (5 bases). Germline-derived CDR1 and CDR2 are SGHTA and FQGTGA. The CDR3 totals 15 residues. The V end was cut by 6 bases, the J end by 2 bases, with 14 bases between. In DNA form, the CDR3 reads TGTGCCAGCAGTCAGGGTAGGAGAGGCAATCAGCCCCAGCATTTT. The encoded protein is CASSQGRRGNQPQHF.

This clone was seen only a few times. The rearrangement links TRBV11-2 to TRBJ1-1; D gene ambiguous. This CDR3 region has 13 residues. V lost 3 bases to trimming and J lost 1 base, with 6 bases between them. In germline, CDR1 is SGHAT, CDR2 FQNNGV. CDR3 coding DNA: TGTGCCAGCAGCTTCTCAGAGAACACTGAAGCTTTCTTT. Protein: CASSFSENTEAFF.

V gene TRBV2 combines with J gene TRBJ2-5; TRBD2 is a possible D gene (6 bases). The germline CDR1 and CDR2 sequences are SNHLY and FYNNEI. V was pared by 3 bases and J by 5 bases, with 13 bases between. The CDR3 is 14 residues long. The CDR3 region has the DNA TGTGCCAGCAGTGAGGAGGGAGTGTGGGAGACCCAGTACTTC. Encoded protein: CASSEEGVWETQYF.

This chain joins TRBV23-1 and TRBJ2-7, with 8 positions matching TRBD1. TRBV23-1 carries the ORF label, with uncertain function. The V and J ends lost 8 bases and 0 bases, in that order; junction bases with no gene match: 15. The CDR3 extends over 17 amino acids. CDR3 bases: TGCGCCAGCCGAAAGCGCTCCCAGGACAGGGTCTCCTACGAGCAGTACTTC. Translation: CASRKRSQDRVSYEQYF.

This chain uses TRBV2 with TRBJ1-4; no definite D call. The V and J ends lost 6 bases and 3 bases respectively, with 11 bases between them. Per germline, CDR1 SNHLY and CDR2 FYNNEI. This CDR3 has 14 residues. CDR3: CASRVRIPNEKLFF. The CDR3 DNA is TGTGCCAGCAGGGTCAGAATACCTAATGAAAAACTGTTTTTT.

CDR3 nucleotide sequence: TGTGCCATCAGTACGACAGGGGGGAATTCACCCCTCCACTTT. Its protein product is CAISTTGGNSPLHF. V gene TRBV10-3 combines with J gene TRBJ1-6; the match to TRBD1 covers 9 bases. Germline V gives CDR1 ENHRY, CDR2 SYGVKD. The CDR3 totals 14 residues. V lost 5 bases to trimming and J lost 7 bases; unmatched junction nucleotides: 3.

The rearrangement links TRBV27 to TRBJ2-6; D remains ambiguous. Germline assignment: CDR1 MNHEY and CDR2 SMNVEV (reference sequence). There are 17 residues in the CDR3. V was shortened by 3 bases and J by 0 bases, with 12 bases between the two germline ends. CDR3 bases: TGTGCCAGCAGTTTTGAGGCGGCCCCCTCTGGGGCCAACGTCCTGACTTTC. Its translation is CASSFEAAPSGANVLTF.

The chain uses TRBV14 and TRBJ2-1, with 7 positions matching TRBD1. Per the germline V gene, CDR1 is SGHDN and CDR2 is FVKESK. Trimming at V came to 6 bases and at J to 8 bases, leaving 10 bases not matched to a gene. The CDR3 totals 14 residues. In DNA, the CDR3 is TGTGCCAGCAGAAAAACAGGGGAAGGGGATGAGCAGTTCTTC. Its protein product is CASRKTGEGDEQFF.

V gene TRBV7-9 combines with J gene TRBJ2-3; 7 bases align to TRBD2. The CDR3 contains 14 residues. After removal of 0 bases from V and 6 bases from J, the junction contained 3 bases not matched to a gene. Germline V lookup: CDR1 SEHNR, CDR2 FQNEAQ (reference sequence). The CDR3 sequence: CASSLAGGEDTQYF. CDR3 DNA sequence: TGTGCCAGCAGCTTAGCGGGAGGGGAGGATACGCAGTATTTT.

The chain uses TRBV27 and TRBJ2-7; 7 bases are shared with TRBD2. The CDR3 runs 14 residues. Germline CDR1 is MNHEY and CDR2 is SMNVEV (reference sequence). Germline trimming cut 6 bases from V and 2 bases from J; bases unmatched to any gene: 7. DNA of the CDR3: TGTGCCAGCAGCCCCGGGACTACCGCCTACGAGCAGTACTTC. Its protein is CASSPGTTAYEQYF.

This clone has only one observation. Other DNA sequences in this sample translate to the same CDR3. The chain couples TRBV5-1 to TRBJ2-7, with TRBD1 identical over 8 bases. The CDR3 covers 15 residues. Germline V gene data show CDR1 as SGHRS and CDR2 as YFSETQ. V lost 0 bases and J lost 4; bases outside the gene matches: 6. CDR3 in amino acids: CASSLGAGGAYEQYF. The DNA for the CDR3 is TGCGCCAGCAGCTTGGGAGCAGGGGGCGCGTACGAGCAGTACTTC.

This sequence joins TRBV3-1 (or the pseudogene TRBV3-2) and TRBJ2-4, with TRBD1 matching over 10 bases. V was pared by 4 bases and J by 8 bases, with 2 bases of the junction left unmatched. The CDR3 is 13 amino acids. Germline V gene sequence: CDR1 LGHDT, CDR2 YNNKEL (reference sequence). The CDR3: CASSRTGGHIQYF. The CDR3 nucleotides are TGTGCCAGCAGCCGGACAGGGGGACACATTCAGTACTTC.

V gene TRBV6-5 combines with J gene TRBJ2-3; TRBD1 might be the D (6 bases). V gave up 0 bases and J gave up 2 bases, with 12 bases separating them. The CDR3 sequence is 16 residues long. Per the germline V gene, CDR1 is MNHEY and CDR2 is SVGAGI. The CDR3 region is CASSYSDRVDTDTQYF. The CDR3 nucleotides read TGTGCCAGCAGTTACTCGGACAGAGTAGACACAGATACGCAGTATTTT.